The 5 T cell receptor beta chains reported below all come from one sample, sequenced in a study of T cell repertoires in cytomegalovirus infection (dated by TCRdb to the late 2010s). These receptors' targets are unknown. TCRdb lists the instrument as Illumina HiSeq 1500. The public reads were quality trimmed at Q25 with fastp and then assembled into clones with MiXCR by TCRdb, keeping productive beta chains. Every entry covers one CDR3 protein and lists the most common genes and DNA from its rows. The sample contains about 770,000 distinct CDR3 sequences, about 29% of them found a single time. The ten largest make up approximately 14% of the sample. Explained via the paper, the treatment or condition label denotes: in vitro stimulation with specific CMV peptide epitopes to enrich CMV-specific T cells. The sequencing used cultured CD8+ T cells from PBMCs, collected from culture after CMV antigen stimulation. The receptors derive from a human donor in good health (CMV status not recorded). Some clones in this sample may be carry-over from other donors' samples.

CDR3 sequence: CASSFLARGEAFF. The CDR3 DNA is TGTGCCAGCAGCTTTCTTGCCCGGGGAGAAGCTTTCTTT. J is TRBJ1-1 and V is TRBV7-4; D remains ambiguous. Trimming removed 3 bases from V and 8 bases from J, with 13 bases in between. The CDR3 runs 13 residues. CDR1 SGHVT and CDR2 SQSDAQ come from the germline V gene.

The chain uses TRBV11-3 and TRBJ2-1; the D is unclear. Germline V gene sequence: CDR1 SGHNT, CDR2 YENEEA. V lost 0 bases to trimming and J lost 4 bases, with 10 bases between them. The CDR3 covers 15 residues. CDR3 sequence reads: CASSLEGDTYNEQFF. CDR3 coding DNA: TGTGCCAGCAGCTTAGAGGGCGACACATACAATGAGCAGTTCTTC.

On this clonotype: A much larger clone differs from this one at a single base, so this may be a read error. V gene TRBV19 combines with J gene TRBJ2-5; D uncertain. Per the germline V gene, CDR1 is LNHDA and CDR2 is SQIVND (reference sequence). The CDR3 runs 14 residues. CDR3 region: CASGIDGDQETQYF. CDR3 nucleotides: TGTGCCAGTGGTATCGACGGCGACCAAGAGACCCAGTACTTC.

In this sample, this clonotype turned up a few times. This chain joins TRBV6-6 and TRBJ2-2, with 10 bases lining up with TRBD2. The germline V gene has CDR1 MNHNY and CDR2 SVGAGI (reference sequence). The ends lost 2 bases at V and 0 bases at J; junction bases unmatched: 15. The CDR3 covers 21 residues. This CDR3 reads CASSYHGGLAGENANTGELFF. The CDR3 DNA sequence: TGTGCCAGCAGTTACCACGGCGGGCTAGCGGGGGAAAACGCGAACACCGGGGAGCTGTTTTTT.

This clonotype appeared a few times. The chain combines TRBV11-2 with TRBJ2-1, with a possible D match to TRBD1 (5 bases). V lost 5 bases and J 7 bases, leaving 12 bases between the germline ends. The CDR3 is made up of 13 amino acids. CDR1 is SGHAT and CDR2 is FQNNGV in the germline V gene. CDR3 nucleotides: TGTGCCAGCAGCCCCTTTAAGGGGAATGAGCAGTTCTTC. Translation gives CASSPFKGNEQFF. Full variable domain (rest looked up from reference TRBV11-2 and TRBJ2-1): EAGVAQSPRYKIIEKRQSVAFWCNPISGHATLYWYQQILGQGPKLLIQFQNNGVVDDSQLPKDRFSAERLKGVDSTLKIQPAKLEDSAVYLCASSPFKGNEQFFGPGTRLTVL.